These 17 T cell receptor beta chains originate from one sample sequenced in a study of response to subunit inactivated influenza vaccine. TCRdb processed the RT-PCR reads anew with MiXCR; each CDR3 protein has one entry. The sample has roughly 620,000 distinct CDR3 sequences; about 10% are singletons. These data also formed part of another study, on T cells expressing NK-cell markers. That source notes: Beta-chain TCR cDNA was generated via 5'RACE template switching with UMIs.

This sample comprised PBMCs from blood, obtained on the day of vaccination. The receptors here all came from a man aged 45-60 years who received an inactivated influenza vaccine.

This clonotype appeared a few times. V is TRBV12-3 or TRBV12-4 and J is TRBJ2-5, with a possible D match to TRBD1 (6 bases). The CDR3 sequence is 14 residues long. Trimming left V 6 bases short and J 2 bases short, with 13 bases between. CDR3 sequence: CASRPLGGQETQYF. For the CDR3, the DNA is TGTGCCAGCAGACCTCTAGGGGGTCAAGAGACCCAGTACTTC.

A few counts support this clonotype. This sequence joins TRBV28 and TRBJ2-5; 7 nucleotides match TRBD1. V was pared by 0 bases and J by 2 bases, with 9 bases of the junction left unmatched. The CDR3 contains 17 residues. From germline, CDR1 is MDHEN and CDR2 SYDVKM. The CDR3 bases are TGTGCCAGCAGTTTATGGAAAACGGGGACAGTTCAAGAGACCCAGTACTTC. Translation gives CASSLWKTGTVQETQYF. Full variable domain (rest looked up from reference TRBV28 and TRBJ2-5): DVKVTQSSRYLVKRTGEKVFLECVQDMDHENMFWYRQDPGLGLRLIYFSYDVKMKEKGDIPEGYSVSREKKERFSLILESASTNQTSMYLCASSLWKTGTVQETQYFGPGTRLLVL.

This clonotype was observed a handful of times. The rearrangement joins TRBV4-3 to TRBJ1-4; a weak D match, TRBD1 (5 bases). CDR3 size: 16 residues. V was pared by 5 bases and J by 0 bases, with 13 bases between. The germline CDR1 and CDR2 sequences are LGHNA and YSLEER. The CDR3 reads CASSAIWGSTNEKLFF. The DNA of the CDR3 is TGCGCCAGCAGCGCAATATGGGGGTCAACTAATGAAAAACTGTTTTTT.

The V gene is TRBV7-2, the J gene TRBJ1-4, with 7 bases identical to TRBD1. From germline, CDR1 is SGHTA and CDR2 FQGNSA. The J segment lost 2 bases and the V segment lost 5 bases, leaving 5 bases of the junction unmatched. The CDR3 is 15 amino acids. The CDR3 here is CASSQRQGTNEKLFF. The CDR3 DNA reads TGTGCCAGCAGCCAGAGACAGGGCACTAATGAAAAACTGTTTTTT.

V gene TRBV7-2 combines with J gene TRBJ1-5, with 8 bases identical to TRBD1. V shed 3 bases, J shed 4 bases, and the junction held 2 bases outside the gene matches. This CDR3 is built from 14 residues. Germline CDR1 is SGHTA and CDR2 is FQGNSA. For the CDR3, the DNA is TGTGCCAGCAGCTTTACAGGGGGAAATCAGCCCCAGCATTTT. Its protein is CASSFTGGNQPQHF.

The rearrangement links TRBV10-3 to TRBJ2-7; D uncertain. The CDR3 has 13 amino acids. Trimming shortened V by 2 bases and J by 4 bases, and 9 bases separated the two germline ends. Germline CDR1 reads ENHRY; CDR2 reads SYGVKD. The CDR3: CAISEDPGYEQYF. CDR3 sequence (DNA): TGTGCCATCAGTGAGGATCCGGGTTACGAGCAGTACTTC.

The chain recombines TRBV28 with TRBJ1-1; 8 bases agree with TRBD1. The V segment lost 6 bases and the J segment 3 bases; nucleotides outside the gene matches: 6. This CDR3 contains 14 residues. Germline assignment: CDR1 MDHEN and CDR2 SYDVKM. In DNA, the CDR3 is TGTGCCAGCAGGTTGGACAGGGCGTACACTGAAGCTTTCTTT. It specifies CASRLDRAYTEAFF. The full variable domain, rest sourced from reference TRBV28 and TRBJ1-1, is DVKVTQSSRYLVKRTGEKVFLECVQDMDHENMFWYRQDPGLGLRLIYFSYDVKMKEKGDIPEGYSVSREKKERFSLILESASTNQTSMYLCASRLDRAYTEAFFGQGTRLTVV.

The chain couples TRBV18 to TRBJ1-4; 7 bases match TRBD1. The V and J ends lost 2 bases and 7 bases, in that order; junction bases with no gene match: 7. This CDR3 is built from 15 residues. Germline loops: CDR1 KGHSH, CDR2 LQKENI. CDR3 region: CASSPLTGSSEKLFF. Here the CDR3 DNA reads TGTGCCAGCTCACCATTGACAGGGTCGAGTGAAAAACTGTTTTTT.

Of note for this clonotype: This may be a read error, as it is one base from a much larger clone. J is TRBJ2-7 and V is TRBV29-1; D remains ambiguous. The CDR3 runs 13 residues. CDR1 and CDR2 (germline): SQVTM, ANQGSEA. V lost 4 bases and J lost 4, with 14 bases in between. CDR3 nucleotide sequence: TGCAGCGTTGTCAGCCAGGAAGATTACGAGCAGTACTTC. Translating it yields CSVVSQEDYEQYF.

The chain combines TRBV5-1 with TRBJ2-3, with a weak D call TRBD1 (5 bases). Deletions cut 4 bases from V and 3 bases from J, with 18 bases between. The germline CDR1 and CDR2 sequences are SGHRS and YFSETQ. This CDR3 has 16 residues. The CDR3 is CASSPPAGKVTDTQYF. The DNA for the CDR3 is TGCGCCAGCAGCCCCCCGGCAGGGAAGGTTACAGATACGCAGTATTTT.

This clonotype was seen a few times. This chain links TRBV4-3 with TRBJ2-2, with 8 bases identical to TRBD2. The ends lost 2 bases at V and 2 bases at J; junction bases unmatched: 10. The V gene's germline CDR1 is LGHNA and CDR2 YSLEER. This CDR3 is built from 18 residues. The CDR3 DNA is TGCGCCAGCAGCCAATTGTACGCGCGGGGGGACAACACCGGGGAGCTGTTTTTT. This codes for CASSQLYARGDNTGELFF.

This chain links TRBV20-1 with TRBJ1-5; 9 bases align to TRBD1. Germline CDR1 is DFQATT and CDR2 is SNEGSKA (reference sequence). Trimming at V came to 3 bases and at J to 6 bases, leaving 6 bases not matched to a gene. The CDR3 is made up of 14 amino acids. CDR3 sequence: CSARAGQGSQPQHF. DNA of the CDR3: TGCAGTGCTAGGGCCGGACAGGGGAGTCAGCCCCAGCATTTT.

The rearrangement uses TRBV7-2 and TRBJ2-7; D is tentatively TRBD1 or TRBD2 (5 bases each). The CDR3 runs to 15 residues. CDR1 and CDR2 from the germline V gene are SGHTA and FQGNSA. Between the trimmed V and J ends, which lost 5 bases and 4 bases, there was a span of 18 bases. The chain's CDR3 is CASSPDFGGVYEQYF. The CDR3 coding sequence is TGTGCCAGCAGCCCAGACTTTGGGGGTGTTTACGAGCAGTACTTC.

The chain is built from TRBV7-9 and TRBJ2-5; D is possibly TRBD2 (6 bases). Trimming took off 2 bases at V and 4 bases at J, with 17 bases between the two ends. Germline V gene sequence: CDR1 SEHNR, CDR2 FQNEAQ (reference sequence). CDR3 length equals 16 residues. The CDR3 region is CASSLNAGGAAETQYF. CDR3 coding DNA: TGTGCCAGCAGCTTAAACGCCGGGGGTGCCGCAGAGACCCAGTACTTC.

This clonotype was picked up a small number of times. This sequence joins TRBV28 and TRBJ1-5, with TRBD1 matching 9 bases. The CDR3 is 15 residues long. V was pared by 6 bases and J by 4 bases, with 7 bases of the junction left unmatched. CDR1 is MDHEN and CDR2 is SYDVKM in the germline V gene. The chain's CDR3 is CASRLGDRVNQPQHF. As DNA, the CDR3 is TGTGCCAGCAGGTTGGGGGACAGGGTAAATCAGCCCCAGCATTTT.

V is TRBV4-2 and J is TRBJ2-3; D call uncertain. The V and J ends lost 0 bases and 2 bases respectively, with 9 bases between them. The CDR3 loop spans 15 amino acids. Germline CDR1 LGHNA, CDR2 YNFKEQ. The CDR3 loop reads CASSQDGDNTDTQYF. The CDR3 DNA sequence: TGTGCCAGCAGCCAAGATGGGGATAACACAGATACGCAGTATTTT.

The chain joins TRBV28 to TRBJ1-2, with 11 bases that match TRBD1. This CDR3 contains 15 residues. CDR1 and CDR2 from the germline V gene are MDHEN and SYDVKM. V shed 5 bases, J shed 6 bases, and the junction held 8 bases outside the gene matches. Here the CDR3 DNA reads TGTGCCAGCAGTATTTCGGGACAGGGGGGAAATGGCTACACCTTC. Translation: CASSISGQGGNGYTF.